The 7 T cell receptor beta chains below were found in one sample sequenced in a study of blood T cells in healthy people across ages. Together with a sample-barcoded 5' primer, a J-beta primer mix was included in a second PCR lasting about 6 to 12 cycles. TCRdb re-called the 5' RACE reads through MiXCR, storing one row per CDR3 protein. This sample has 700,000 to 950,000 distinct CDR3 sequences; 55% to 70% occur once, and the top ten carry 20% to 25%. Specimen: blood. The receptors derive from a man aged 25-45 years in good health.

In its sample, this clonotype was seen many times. This chain's CDR3 is CASSSWVNQPQHF. The CDR3 DNA reads as TGTGCCAGCAGCTCATGGGTGAATCAGCCCCAGCATTTT. The V and J genes are TRBV7-2 and TRBJ1-5; D remains ambiguous. This CDR3 spans 13 amino acids. The V end lost 4 bases, the J end lost 4 bases, and 8 bases lay between the germline ends. Germline values: CDR1 SGHTA, CDR2 FQGNSA.

The CDR3 coding sequence is TGTGCCTCCACGAGGGCGGATCAGCTAAACGAAAAACTGTTTTTT. Its protein product is CASTRADQLNEKLFF. The J gene is TRBJ1-4, the V gene TRBV27; no firm D call. There are 15 residues in the CDR3. Germline values: CDR1 MNHEY, CDR2 SMNVEV (reference sequence). With 11 bases removed from V and 8 bases from J, the gap between germline ends came to 24 bases.

The CDR3 is CASSRPPGQGDGYTF. CDR3 DNA: TGTGCCAGCAGCCGGCCTCCGGGACAGGGTGATGGCTACACCTTC. The rearrangement uses TRBV7-9 and TRBJ1-2; 9 nucleotides align to TRBD1. The germline V gene encodes CDR1 SEHNR and CDR2 FQNEAQ (reference sequence). The CDR3 covers 15 residues. V was clipped by 5 bases and J by 6 bases; unmatched bases: 10.

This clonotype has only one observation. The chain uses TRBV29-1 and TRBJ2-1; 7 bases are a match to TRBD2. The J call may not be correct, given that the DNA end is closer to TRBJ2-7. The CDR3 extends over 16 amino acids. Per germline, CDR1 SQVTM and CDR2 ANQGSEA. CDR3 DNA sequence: TGCAGCGCGTACCCCTCCTTGCACCGGGACTACAATGAGCAGTACTTC. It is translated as CSAYPSLHRDYNEQYF.

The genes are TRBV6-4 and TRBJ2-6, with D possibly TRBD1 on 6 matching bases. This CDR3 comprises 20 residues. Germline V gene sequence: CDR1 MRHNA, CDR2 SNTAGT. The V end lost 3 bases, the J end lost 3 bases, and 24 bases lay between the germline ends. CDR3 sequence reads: CASSDDLGQKAPGGANVLTF. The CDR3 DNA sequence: TGTGCCAGCAGTGATGACTTGGGACAAAAAGCCCCGGGTGGGGCCAACGTCCTGACTTTC.

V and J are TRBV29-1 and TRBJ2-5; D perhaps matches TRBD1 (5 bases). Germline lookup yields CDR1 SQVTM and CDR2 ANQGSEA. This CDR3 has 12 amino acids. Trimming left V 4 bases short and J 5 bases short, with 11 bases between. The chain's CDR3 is CSVVEGAETQYF. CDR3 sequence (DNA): TGCAGCGTTGTTGAAGGGGCCGAGACCCAGTACTTC. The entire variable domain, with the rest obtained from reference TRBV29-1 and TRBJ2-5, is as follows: SAVISQKPSRDICQRGTSLTIQCQVDSQVTMMFWYRQQPGQSLTLIATANQGSEATYESGFVIDKFPISRPNLTFSTLTVSNMSPEDSSIYLCSVVEGAETQYFGPGTRLLVL.

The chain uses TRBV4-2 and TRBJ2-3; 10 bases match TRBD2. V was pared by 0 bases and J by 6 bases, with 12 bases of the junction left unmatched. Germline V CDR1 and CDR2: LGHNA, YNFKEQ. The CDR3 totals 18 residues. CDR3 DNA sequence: TGTGCCAGCAGCCAAGATAAGTTCGCTAGCGGGAGAGGGGATACGCAGTATTTT. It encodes CASSQDKFASGRGDTQYF.